This TCR beta chain was sequenced during a study of shared T cell receptors in the human thymus. The data were produced by immunoSEQ multiplex PCR, yet TCRdb's version contains in-frame clones alone and is incomplete. The sample yields fewer than 700,000 clones, 70% to 90% seen once. Trimming at V came to 5 bases and at J to 3 bases, leaving 12 bases not matched to a gene. Germline CDR1 and CDR2: SGHVS and FQNEAQ. The CDR3 is 17 amino acids. These sequences were also reported in another study, on human thymus T cells.

The clonotype was recovered from a boy under two years old with a congenital heart defect. Sequencing was performed on thymocytes. The V call is TRBV7-8, the J call TRBJ2-7, with TRBD2 identical over 11 bases. CDR3 nucleotides: TGTGCCAGCAGCCCCCGTATGGGACTAGCGGAGAACTACGAGCAGTACTTC. Translating gives CASSPRMGLAENYEQYF.